The sequence of this T cell receptor beta chain was determined in a study of T cell changes during pregnancy in multiple sclerosis. The repertoire was sequenced with immunoSEQ multiplex PCR; TCRdb's copy has only in-frame clones and lacks some. This sample has 69,000 or so clones, with approximately 90% found just once. The V and J ends lost 5 bases and 2 bases respectively, with 14 bases between them. This CDR3 contains 15 residues. CDR1 and CDR2 (germline): KGHSH, LQKENI. This clonotype originated in a female donor with multiple sclerosis, enrolled in a pregnancy study. The sequenced sample was peripheral blood, obtained in the third trimester of pregnancy. The V gene is TRBV18, the J gene TRBJ2-3, with D possibly matching TRBD2 (6 bases). This chain's CDR3 is CASSSPWGVTDTQYF. CDR3 DNA sequence: TGTGCCAGCTCATCTCCTTGGGGGGTCACAGATACGCAGTATTTT.